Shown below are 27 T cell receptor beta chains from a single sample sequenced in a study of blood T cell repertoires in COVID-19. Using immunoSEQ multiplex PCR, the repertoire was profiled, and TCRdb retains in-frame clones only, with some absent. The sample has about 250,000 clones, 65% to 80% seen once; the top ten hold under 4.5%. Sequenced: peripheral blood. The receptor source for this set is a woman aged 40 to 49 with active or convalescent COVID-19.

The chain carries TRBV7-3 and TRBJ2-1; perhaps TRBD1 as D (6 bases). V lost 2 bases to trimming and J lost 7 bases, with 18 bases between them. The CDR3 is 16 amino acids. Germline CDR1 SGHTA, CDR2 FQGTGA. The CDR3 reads CASSLPVGAQMNEQFF. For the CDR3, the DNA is TGTGCCAGCAGCTTACCTGTGGGGGCGCAAATGAATGAGCAGTTCTTC.

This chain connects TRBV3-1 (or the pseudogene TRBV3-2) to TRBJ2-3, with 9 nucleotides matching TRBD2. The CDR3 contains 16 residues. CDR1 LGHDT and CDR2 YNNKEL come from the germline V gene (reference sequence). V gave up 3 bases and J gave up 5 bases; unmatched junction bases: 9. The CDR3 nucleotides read TGTGCCAGCAGCCAGAGGGGTAGCGGGAGTGTAGATACGCAGTATTTT. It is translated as CASSQRGSGSVDTQYF.

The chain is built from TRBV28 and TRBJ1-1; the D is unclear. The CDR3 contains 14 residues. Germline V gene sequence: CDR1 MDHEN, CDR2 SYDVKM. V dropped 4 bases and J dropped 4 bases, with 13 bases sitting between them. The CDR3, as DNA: TGTGCCAGCAGTTCAGTTTGGGGAGGCACTGAAGCTTTCTTT. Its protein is CASSSVWGGTEAFF.

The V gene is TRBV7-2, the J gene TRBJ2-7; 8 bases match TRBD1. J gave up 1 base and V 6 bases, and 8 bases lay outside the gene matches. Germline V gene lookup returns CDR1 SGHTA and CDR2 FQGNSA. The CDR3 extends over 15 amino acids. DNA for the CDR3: TGTGCCAGCAGTTTTCCGGGACAGGCTTCCTACGAGCAGTACTTC. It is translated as CASSFPGQASYEQYF.

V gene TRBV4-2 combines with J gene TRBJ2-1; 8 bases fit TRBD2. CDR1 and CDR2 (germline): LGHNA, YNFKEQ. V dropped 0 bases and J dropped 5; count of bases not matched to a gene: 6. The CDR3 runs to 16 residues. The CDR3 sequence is CASSQDSAGGHNEQFF. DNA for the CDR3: TGTGCCAGCAGCCAAGATTCCGCGGGGGGCCACAATGAGCAGTTCTTC.

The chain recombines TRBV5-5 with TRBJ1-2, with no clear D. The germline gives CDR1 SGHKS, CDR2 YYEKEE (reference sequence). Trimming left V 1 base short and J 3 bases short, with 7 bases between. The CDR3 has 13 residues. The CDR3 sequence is CASSLPGDYGYTF. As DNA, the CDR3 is TGTGCCAGCAGCTTGCCCGGGGACTATGGCTACACCTTC.

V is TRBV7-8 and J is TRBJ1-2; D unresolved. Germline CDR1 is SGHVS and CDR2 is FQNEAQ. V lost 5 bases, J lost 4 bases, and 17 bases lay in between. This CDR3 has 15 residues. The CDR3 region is CASSQNAVGGYGYTF. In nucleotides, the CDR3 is TGTGCCAGCAGCCAGAACGCAGTAGGCGGCTATGGCTACACCTTC.

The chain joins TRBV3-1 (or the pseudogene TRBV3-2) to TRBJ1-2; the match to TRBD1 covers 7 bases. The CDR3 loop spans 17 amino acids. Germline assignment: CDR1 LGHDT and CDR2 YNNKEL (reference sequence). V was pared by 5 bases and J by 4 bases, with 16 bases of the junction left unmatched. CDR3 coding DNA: TGTGCCAGCAGCTACACCGGGACACTGCAGGGGGGCTATGGCTACACCTTC. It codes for CASSYTGTLQGGYGYTF.

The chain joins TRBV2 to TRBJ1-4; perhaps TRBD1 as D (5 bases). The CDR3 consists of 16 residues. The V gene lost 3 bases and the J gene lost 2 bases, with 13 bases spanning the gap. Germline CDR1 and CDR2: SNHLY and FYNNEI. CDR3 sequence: CASSEGIRATNEKLFF. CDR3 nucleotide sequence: TGTGCCAGCAGTGAGGGTATCAGGGCTACTAATGAAAAACTGTTTTTT.

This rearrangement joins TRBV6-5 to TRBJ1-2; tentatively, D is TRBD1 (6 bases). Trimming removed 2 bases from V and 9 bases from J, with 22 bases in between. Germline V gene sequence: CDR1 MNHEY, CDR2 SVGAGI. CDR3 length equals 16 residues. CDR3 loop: CASSYHRIPHRDRYTF. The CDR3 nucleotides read TGTGCCAGCAGTTACCATAGGATACCCCACAGGGACCGCTACACCTTC.

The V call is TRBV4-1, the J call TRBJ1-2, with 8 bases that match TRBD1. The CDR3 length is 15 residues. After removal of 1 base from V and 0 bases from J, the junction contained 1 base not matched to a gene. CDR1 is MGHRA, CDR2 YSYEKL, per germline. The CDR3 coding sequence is TGCGCCAGCAGCCAAGCAGGGGGCTCTAACTATGGCTACACCTTC. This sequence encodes CASSQAGGSNYGYTF.

CDR3 residues: CASSYREGGTEAFF. CDR3 sequence (DNA): TGTGCCAGCAGCTATAGGGAGGGCGGCACTGAAGCTTTCTTT. The V gene is TRBV7-8, the J gene TRBJ1-1; unclear D gene. CDR1 is SGHVS and CDR2 is FQNEAQ in the germline V gene. The CDR3 length is 14 residues. Trimming took 4 bases from V and 4 from J, leaving 13 bases between them.

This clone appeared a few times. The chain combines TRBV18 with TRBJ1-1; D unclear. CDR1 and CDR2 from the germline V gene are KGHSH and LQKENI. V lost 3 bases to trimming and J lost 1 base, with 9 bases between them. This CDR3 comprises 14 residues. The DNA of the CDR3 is TGTGCCAGCTCACCTCAGGCCTCGAACACTGAAGCTTTCTTT. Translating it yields CASSPQASNTEAFF.

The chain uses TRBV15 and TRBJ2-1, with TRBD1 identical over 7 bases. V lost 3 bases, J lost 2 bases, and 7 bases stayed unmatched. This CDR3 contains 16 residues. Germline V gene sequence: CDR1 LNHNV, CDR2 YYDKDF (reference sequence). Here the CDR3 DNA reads TGTGCCACCAGCAGCCGACCGACAGGGCCCTACAATGAGCAGTTCTTC. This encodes CATSSRPTGPYNEQFF.

The CDR3 coding sequence is TGTGCCAGCAGCCCGGCGGAAGGGGGCGACTACGAGCAGTACTTC. It is translated as CASSPAEGGDYEQYF. The chain recombines TRBV5-4 with TRBJ2-7, with 7 nucleotides matching TRBD1. This CDR3 is built from 15 residues. V was pared by 4 bases and J by 3 bases, with 10 bases of the junction left unmatched. The germline CDR1 and CDR2 sequences are SGHNT and YYREEE (reference sequence).

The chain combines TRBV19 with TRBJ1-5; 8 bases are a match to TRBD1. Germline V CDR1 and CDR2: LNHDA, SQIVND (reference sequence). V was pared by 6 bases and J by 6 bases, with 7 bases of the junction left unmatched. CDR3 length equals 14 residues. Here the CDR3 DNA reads TGTGCCAGTAGCCCACAGGGGGGGAGTCAGCCCCAGCATTTT. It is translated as CASSPQGGSQPQHF.

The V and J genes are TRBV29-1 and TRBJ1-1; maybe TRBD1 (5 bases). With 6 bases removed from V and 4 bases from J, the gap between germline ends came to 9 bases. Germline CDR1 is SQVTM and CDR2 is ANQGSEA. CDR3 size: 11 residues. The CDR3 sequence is CSVAGFTEAFF. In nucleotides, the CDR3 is TGCAGCGTAGCAGGGTTCACTGAAGCTTTCTTT.

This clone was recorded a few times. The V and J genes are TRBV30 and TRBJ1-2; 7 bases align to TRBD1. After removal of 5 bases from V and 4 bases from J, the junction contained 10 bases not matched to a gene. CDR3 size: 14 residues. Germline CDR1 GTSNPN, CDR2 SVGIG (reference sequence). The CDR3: CAWGGQVLGYGYTF. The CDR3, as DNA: TGTGCCTGGGGAGGACAGGTTCTAGGCTATGGCTACACCTTC.

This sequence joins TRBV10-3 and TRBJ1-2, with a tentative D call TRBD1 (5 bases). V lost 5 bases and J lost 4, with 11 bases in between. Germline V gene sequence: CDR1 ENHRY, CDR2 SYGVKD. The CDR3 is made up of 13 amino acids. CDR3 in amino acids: CAISITGRYGYTF. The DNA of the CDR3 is TGTGCCATCAGTATTACAGGCCGCTATGGCTACACCTTC.

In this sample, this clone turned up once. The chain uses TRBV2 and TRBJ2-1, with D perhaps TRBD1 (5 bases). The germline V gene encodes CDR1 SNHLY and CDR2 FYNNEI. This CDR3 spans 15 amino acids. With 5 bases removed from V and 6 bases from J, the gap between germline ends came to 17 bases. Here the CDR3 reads CASSPGWAQGNEQFF. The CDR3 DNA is TGTGCCAGCAGTCCCGGATGGGCCCAGGGCAATGAGCAGTTCTTC.

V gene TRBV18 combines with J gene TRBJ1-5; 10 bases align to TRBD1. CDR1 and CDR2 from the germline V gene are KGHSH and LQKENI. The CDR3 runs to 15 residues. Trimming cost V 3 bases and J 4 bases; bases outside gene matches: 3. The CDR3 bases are TGTGCCAGCTCACCGGACAGGGGGTTTAATCAGCCCCAGCATTTT. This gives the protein CASSPDRGFNQPQHF.

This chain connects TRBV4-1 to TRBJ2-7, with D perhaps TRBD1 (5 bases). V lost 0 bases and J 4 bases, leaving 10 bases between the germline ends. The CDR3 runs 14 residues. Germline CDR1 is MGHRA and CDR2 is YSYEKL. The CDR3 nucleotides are TGCGCCAGCAGCCAAGATACAGGTTATTACGAGCAGTACTTC. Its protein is CASSQDTGYYEQYF.

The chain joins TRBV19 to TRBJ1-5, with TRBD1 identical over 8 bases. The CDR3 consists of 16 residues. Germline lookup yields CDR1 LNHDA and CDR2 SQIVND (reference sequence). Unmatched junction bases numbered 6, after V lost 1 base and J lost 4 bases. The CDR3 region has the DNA TGTGCCAGTAGTATAGTCCAGGGGGCCGGGAATCAGCCCCAGCATTTT. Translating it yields CASSIVQGAGNQPQHF.

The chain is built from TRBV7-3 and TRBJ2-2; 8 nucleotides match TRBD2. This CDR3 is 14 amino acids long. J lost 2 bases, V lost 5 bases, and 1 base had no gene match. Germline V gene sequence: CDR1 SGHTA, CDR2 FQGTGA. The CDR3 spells CASSREGNTGELFF. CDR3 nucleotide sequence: TGTGCCAGCAGCCGGGAGGGTAACACCGGGGAGCTGTTTTTT.

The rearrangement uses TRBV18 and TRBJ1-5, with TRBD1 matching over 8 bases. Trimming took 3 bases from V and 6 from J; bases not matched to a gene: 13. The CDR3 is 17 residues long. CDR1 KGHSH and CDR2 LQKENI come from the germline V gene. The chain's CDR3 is CASSPRAGGLSAQPQHF. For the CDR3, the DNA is TGTGCCAGCTCACCCAGGGCAGGGGGCTTGTCTGCTCAGCCCCAGCATTTT.

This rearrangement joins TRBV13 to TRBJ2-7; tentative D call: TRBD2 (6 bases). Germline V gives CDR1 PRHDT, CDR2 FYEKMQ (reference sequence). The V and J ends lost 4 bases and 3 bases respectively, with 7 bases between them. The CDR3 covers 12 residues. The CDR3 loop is CASSSGGYEQYF. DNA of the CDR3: TGTGCCAGCAGCTCCGGGGGCTACGAGCAGTACTTC.

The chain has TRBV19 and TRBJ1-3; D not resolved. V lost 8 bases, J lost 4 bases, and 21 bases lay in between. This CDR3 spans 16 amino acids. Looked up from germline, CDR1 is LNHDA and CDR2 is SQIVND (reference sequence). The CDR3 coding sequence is TGTGCCAGTCGAGGACCGGCCCTAGCACGGGGAAACACCATATATTTT. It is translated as CASRGPALARGNTIYF.